Listed here are 17 T cell receptor beta chains from one sample, sequenced in a study of blood T cell repertoires in COVID-19. Sequencing used immunoSEQ multiplex PCR; TCRdb keeps in-frame clones, though not all of them. The sample lists some 160,000 clones; 75% to 90% were seen once. The sample was peripheral blood. These receptor sequences come from a woman aged 60-70 years with active COVID-19.

The chain couples TRBV18 to TRBJ1-2, with unresolved D. The CDR3 is 14 residues long. Germline lookup yields CDR1 KGHSH and CDR2 LQKENI. Trimming removed 4 bases from V and 4 bases from J, with 13 bases in between. The CDR3 protein is CASSLREGGYGYTF. DNA for the CDR3: TGTGCCAGCTCACTAAGGGAGGGCGGCTATGGCTACACCTTC.

The chain couples TRBV12-5 to TRBJ1-1, with 9 bases matching TRBD1. V lost 5 bases, J lost 10 bases, and 11 bases stayed unmatched. This CDR3 comprises 14 residues. In germline, CDR1 is LGHNT, CDR2 FRNRAP. The CDR3 protein is CASGGAGTGLAAFF. The CDR3 region has the DNA TGTGCTAGTGGTGGGGCCGGGACAGGGCTTGCAGCTTTCTTT.

This clone was recorded only once. V usage is TRBV6-2 or TRBV6-3 and J usage is TRBJ2-1; 8 bases line up with TRBD2. This CDR3 has 15 residues. CDR1 is MNHEY and CDR2 is SVGEGT in the germline V gene. Trimming took 1 base from V and 9 from J; bases not matched to a gene: 8. CDR3 nucleotide sequence: TGTGCCAGCAGTTACTTGGAGCGGGAGTCCACTGAGCAGTTCTTC. Amino acids: CASSYLERESTEQFF.

The chain links TRBV5-1 to TRBJ1-4; TRBD1 matches 7 bases. The CDR3 length is 15 residues. From germline, CDR1 is SGHRS and CDR2 YFSETQ. V was pared by 4 bases and J by 5 bases, with 8 bases of the junction left unmatched. CDR3 coding DNA: TGCGCCAGCAGCACTCAGGGGGAAAGGAATGAAAAACTGTTTTTT. It encodes CASSTQGERNEKLFF.

A single count supports this clone. In DNA, the CDR3 is TGCAGCGTTGAGGGAATCGGAGGGCCGGGAGATACGCAGTATTTT. It specifies CSVEGIGGPGDTQYF. The chain links TRBV29-1 to TRBJ2-3, with D possibly being TRBD2 (6 bases). Per the germline V gene, CDR1 is SQVTM and CDR2 is ANQGSEA. V was clipped by 3 bases and J by 5 bases, with 18 bases between them. The CDR3 extends over 15 amino acids.

The chain combines TRBV5-1 with TRBJ2-7; 11 nucleotides line up with TRBD1. The trim removed 5 bases at V and 3 bases at J, leaving 7 bases unmatched. CDR1 is SGHRS, CDR2 YFSETQ, per germline. The CDR3 length is 15 residues. CDR3 nucleotide sequence: TGCGCCAGCAGGTGGACAGGGGGCCCTGGCTACGAGCAGTACTTC. Translating gives CASRWTGGPGYEQYF.

This sequence joins TRBV7-2 and TRBJ2-3; 8 bases fit TRBD2. Trimming at V came to 5 bases and at J to 1 base, leaving 11 bases not matched to a gene. The CDR3 has 17 residues. Germline V gene sequence: CDR1 SGHTA, CDR2 FQGNSA. In DNA form, the CDR3 reads TGTGCCAGCAGCCAAGGGCTGGGCGGGAGGCGCACAGATACGCAGTATTTT. It translates to CASSQGLGGRRTDTQYF. Combining the CDR3 with reference TRBV7-2 and TRBJ2-3 gives the whole variable domain GAGVSQSPSNKVTEKGKDVELRCDPISGHTALYWYRQSLGQGLEFLIYFQGNSAPDKSGLPSDRFSAERTGGSVSTLTIQRTQQEDSAVYLCASSQGLGGRRTDTQYFGPGTRLTVL.

The genes are TRBV28 and TRBJ1-2, with D unclear. This CDR3 has 13 amino acids. Germline-derived CDR1 and CDR2 are MDHEN and SYDVKM. Trimming cost V 3 bases and J 9 bases, with 14 bases left between them. The CDR3 DNA sequence: TGTGCCAGCAGTTTGAAGGCAGGTGGAAGCTACACCTTC. It encodes CASSLKAGGSYTF.

This clone turned up a few times. This chain links TRBV5-1 with TRBJ2-7; D is perhaps TRBD1 (7 bases). The CDR3 has 16 residues. V gave up 7 bases and J gave up 2 bases, with 22 bases separating them. Germline V CDR1 and CDR2: SGHRS, YFSETQ. The CDR3 DNA reads as TGCGCCAGCCGGGGGACAGCGCCCGTATCCCCCTACGAGCAGTACTTC. As protein: CASRGTAPVSPYEQYF.

The chain combines TRBV19 with TRBJ1-6, with D perhaps matching TRBD1 (5 bases). Trimming removed 1 base from V and 7 bases from J, with 14 bases in between. CDR3 length: 16 amino acids. Looked up from germline, CDR1 is LNHDA and CDR2 is SQIVND (reference sequence). The CDR3 loop reads CASSIGAGTGNSPLHF. The CDR3 DNA follows: TGTGCCAGTAGTATAGGGGCGGGAACAGGAAATTCACCCCTCCACTTT.

The table lists this clone with a count of one. This chain connects TRBV19 to TRBJ2-5, with D perhaps matching TRBD1 (6 bases). V lost 8 bases and J lost 4, with 17 bases in between. The CDR3 has 14 amino acids. Germline V gene data show CDR1 as LNHDA and CDR2 as SQIVND (reference sequence). CDR3 amino acids: CASRPAGVAETQYF. The CDR3 DNA is TGTGCCAGTCGACCAGCAGGGGTGGCAGAGACCCAGTACTTC.

J is TRBJ1-5 and V is TRBV6-2 or TRBV6-3; D is uncertain. The germline V gene has CDR1 MNHEY and CDR2 SVGEGT. The V and J ends lost 0 bases and 7 bases respectively, with 7 bases between them. The CDR3 spans 13 residues. In DNA, the CDR3 is TGTGCCAGCAGTTACTCTACGAGGCAGCCCCAGCATTTT. Protein sequence: CASSYSTRQPQHF.

The chain recombines TRBV7-2 with TRBJ2-1, with 12 positions matching TRBD2. CDR1 is SGHTA, CDR2 FQGNSA, per germline. There are 16 residues in the CDR3. The trim removed 3 bases at V and 6 bases at J, leaving 6 bases unmatched. The CDR3 DNA follows: TGTGCCAGCAGCTTGGTTGGGACTAGCGGGTTCAATGAGCAGTTCTTC. The encoded protein is CASSLVGTSGFNEQFF.

The chain combines TRBV7-2 with TRBJ2-7; a possible D gene is TRBD2 (6 bases). Germline CDR1 and CDR2: SGHTA and FQGNSA. The CDR3 extends over 15 amino acids. The V end lost 0 bases, the J end lost 2 bases, and 11 bases lay between the germline ends. The CDR3 is CASSLAGTETYEQYF. Written as DNA, the CDR3 is TGTGCCAGCAGCTTAGCGGGGACTGAAACCTACGAGCAGTACTTC.

The rearrangement joins TRBV21-1 to TRBJ2-7; whether TRBD2, the table's D call, matches the DNA was not checked. TRBV21-1 is classified as a pseudogene. The CDR3 is made up of 18 amino acids. CDR3 loop: CASSKAPGLAASSYEQYF. The CDR3 bases are TGTGCCAGCAGCAAAGCGCCGGGACTAGCGGCCAGCTCCTACGAGCAGTACTTC.

The chain is built from TRBV3-1 (or the pseudogene TRBV3-2) and TRBJ1-2, with TRBD1 as a possible D gene (5 bases). Germline V gene sequence: CDR1 LGHDT, CDR2 YNNKEL (reference sequence). The CDR3 has 15 residues. The V end lost 0 bases, the J end lost 3 bases, and 11 bases lay between the germline ends. This chain's CDR3 is CASSQDLPTDYGYTF. Here the CDR3 DNA reads TGTGCCAGCAGCCAAGATCTCCCGACAGACTATGGCTACACCTTC.

The chain has TRBV28 and TRBJ1-5; 7 nucleotides agree with TRBD1. CDR3 length: 17 amino acids. The J segment lost 3 bases and the V segment lost 3 bases, leaving 11 bases of the junction unmatched. Germline assignment: CDR1 MDHEN and CDR2 SYDVKM. In DNA form, the CDR3 reads TGTGCCAGCAGTTTCAGGGGGGCGCAACCCCACAATCAGCCCCAGCATTTT. This gives the protein CASSFRGAQPHNQPQHF.